This note documents a single TCR beta chain sequence. Reverse transcription of roughly 0.5 to 1 ug RNA was performed with random hexamers. The method of amplification for TCR beta CDR3 was immunoSEQ multiplex PCR, covering 54 Vbeta and 13 Jbeta. Using its own MiXCR run on the immunoSEQ multiplex PCR reads, TCRdb lists one record per CDR3 protein. The sample lists around 79,000 distinct CDR3 sequences, 94% seen once, with 0.5% to 0.65% in the top ten. Trimming removed 7 bases from V and 2 bases from J; junction bases left unmatched: 8. CDR1 is MNHEY and CDR2 is SVGEGT in the germline V gene. The CDR3 contains 15 residues. The sample originates from a study of CD8 T cells in Susac syndrome. Study-wide context: Patients with Susac syndrome were therapy-naive, taking corticosteroids, with some also receiving intravenous immunoglobulin, or taking intravenous immunoglobulin alone at the time their blood was drawn.

TCR beta sequencing covered blood CD8+ and CD4+ T cells. The chain joins TRBV6-2 or TRBV6-3 to TRBJ2-5, with TRBD1 identical over 9 bases. Sequenced material: CD8+ T cells from PBMCs. This sequence originates from a human donor with Susac syndrome. CDR3 region: CASTGDRAGQETQYF. The CDR3 DNA is TGTGCCAGCACGGGGGACAGGGCAGGTCAAGAGACCCAGTACTTC.